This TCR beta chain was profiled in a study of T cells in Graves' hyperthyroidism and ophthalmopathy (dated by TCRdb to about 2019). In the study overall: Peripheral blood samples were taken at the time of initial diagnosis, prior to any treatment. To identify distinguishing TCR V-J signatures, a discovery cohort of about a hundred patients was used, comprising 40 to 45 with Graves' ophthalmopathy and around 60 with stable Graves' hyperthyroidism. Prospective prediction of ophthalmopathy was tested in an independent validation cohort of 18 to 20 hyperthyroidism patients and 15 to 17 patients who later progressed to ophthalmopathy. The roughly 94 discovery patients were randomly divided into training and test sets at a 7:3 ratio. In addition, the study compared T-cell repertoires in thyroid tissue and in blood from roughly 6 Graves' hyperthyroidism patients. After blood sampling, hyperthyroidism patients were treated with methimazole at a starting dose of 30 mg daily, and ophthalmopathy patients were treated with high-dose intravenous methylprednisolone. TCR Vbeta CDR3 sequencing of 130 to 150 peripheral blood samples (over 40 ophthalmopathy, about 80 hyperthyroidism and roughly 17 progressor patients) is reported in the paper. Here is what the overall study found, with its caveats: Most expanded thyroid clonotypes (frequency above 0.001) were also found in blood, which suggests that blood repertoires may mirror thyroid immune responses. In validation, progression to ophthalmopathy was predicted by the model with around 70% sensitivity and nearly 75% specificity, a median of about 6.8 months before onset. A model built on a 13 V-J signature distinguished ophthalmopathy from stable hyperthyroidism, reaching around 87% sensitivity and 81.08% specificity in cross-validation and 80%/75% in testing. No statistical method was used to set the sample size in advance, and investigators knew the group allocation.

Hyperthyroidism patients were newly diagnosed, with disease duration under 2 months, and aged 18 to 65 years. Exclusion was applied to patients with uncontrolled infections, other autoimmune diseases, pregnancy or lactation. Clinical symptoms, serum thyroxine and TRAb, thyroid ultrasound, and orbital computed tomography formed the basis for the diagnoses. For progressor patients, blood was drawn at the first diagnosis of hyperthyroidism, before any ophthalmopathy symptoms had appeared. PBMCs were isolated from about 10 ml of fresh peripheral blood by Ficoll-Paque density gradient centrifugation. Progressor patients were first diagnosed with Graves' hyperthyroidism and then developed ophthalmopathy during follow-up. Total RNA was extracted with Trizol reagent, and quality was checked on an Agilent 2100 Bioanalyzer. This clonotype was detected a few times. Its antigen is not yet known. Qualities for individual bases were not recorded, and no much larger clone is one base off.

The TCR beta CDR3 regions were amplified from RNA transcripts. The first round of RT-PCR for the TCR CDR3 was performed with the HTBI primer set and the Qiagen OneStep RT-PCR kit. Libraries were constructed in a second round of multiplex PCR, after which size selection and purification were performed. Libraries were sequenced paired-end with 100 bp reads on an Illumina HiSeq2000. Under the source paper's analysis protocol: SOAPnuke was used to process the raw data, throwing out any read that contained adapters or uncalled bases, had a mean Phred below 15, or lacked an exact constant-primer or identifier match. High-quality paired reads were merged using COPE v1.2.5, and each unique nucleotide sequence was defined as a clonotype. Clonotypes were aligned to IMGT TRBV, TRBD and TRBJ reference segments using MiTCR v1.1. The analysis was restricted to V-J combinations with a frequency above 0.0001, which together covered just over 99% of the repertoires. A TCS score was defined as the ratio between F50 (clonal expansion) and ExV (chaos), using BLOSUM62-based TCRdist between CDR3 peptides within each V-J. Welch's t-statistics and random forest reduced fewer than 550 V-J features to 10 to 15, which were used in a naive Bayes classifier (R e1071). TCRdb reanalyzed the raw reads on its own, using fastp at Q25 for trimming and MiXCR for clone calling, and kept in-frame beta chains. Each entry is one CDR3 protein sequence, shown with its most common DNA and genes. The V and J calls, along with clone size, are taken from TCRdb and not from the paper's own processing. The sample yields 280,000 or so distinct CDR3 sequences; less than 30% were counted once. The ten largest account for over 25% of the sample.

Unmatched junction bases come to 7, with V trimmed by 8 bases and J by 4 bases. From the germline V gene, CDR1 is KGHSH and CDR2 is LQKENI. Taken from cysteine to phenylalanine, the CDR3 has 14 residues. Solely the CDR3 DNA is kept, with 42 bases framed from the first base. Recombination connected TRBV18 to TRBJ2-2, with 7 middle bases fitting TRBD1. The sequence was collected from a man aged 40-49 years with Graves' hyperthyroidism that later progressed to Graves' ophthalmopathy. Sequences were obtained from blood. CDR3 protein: CASEGQDSTGELFF. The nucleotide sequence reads TGTGCCAGCGAAGGACAGGACTCCACCGGGGAGCTGTTTTTT.